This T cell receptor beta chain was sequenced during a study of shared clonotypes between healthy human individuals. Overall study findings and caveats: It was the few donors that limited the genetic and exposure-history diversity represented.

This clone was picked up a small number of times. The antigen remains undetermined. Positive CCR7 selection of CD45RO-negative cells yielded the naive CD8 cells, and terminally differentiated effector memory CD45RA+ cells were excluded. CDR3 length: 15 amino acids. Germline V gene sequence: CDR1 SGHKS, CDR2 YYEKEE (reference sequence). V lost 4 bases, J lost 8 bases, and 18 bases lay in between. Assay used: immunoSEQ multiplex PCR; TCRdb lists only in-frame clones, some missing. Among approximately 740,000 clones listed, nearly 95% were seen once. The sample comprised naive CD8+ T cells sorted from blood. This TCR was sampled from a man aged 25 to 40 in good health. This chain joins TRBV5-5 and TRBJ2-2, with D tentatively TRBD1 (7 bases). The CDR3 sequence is CASSGGTASRGELFF. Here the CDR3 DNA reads TGTGCCAGCAGCGGAGGGACAGCTAGCCGTGGGGAGCTGTTTTTT.